This entry describes one T cell receptor beta chain. Under the authors' procedure: Reference gene primer amplification yielded estimated nucleated cell counts. Sequenced by immunoSEQ multiplex PCR; TCRdb stores in-frame clones only, minus some. V and J calls and clone size follow that table, whereas D and trimming were derived from the DNA. Of about 73,000 clones listed, 75% to 95% are singletons. The sample comes from a study of blood T cell repertoires in COVID-19. With 3 bases removed from V and 0 bases from J, the gap between germline ends came to 12 bases. This CDR3 is built from 16 residues. Germline values: CDR1 SGHTS, CDR2 YDEGEE.

What was sequenced was peripheral blood. This receptor was identified in a woman aged 18-35 years with acute or convalescent COVID-19. The chain is built from TRBV5-8 and TRBJ2-2; D may be TRBD2 (5 bases). The CDR3 nucleotides read TGTGCCAGCAGCTCAGGACTTTCCGCGAACACCGGGGAGCTGTTTTTT. Protein sequence: CASSSGLSANTGELFF.